The subject of this entry is one T cell receptor beta chain. Antigen: not known. TCRdb recomputed calls from the RT-PCR reads with MiXCR, one row per CDR3 protein. The sample lists hundreds of thousands of distinct CDR3 sequences, around a sixth occurring once. The sample belongs to a study of response to subunit inactivated influenza vaccine. The CDR3 sequence is 13 residues long. Germline CDR1 KGHSH, CDR2 LQKENI. V lost 4 bases and J lost 4, with 10 bases in between. The study's findings and limits: Authors suggested seasonal influenza vaccinations each recruit few new T cells.

The source of this sequence is a man aged 50 to 59 who received an inactivated influenza vaccine. The V and J genes are TRBV18 and TRBJ1-1, with D hard to call. Sample: PBMCs from blood, taken approximately 12 days after vaccination. The CDR3, as DNA: TGTGCCAGCTCACGGGAGGAGCGCACTGAAGCTTTCTTT. Encoded protein: CASSREERTEAFF.